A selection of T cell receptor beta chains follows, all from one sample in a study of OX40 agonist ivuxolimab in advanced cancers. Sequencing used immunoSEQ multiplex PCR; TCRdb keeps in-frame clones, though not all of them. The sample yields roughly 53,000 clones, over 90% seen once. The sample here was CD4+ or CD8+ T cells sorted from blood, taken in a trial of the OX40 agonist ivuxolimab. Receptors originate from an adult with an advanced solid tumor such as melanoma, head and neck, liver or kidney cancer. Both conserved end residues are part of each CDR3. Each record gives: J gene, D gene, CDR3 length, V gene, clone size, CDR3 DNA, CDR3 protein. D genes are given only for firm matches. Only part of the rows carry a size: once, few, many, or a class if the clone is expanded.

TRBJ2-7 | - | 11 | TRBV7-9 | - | TGTGCCAGCAGCTCCCCCCGCGAGCAGTACTTC | CASSSPREQYF
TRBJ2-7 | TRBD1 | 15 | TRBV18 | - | TGTGCCAGCTCACCACTAGTGGGACAGGCCTACGAGCAGTACTTC | CASSPLVGQAYEQYF
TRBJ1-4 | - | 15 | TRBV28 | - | TGTGCCAGCAGTCGGGGGGCAGGGGAAGTCGAAAAACTGTTTTTT | CASSRGAGEVEKLFF
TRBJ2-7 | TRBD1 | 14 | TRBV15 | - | TGTGCCACCAGCACCCGGGACAGAACCTACGAGCAGTACTTC | CATSTRDRTYEQYF
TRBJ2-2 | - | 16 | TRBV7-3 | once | TGTGCCAGCAGCCTATATCCAGGCGCGAACACCGGGGAGCTGTTTTTT | CASSLYPGANTGELFF
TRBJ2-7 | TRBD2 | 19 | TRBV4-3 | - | TGCGCCAGCAGCCATCGACTAGCGGCCCCTGGGATGGGTTCCTACGAGCAGTACTTC | CASSHRLAAPGMGSYEQYF
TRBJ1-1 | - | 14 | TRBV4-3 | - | TGCGCCAGCAGCCAAGAGGACGCCAACACTGAAGCTTTCTTT | CASSQEDANTEAFF
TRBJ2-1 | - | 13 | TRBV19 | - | TGTGCCACTACGGGACCTTTTTACAATGAGCAGTTCTTC | CATTGPFYNEQFF
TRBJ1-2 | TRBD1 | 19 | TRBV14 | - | TGTGCCAGCAGCCAAGCGGCTGGGCAGGGGGCCTACCTAAACTATGGCTACACCTTC | CASSQAAGQGAYLNYGYTF
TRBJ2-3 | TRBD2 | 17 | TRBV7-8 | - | TGTGCCAGCAGCTTACCCTTCAGCGGGAGGGCCAGTGATACGCAGTATTTT | CASSLPFSGRASDTQYF
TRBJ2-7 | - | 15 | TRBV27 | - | TGTGCCAGCAGTTTAAACAGTAGAGGTTACTACGAGCAGTACTTC | CASSLNSRGYYEQYF
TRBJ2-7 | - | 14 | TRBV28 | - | TGTGCCAGCGCCCTTTTAGGCGGCCCCTACGAGCAGTACTTC | CASALLGGPYEQYF
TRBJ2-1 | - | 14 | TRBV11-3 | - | TGTGCCAGCAGCCCCACGGTTAGGTACAATGAGCAGTTCTTC | CASSPTVRYNEQFF
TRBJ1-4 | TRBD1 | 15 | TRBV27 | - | TGTGCCAGCAGCCCCAGGGGGAGGGCTAATGAAAAACTGTTTTTT | CASSPRGRANEKLFF
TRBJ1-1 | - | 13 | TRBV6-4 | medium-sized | TGTGCCAGCAGTGACTCGGACAACACTGAAGCTTTCTTT | CASSDSDNTEAFF
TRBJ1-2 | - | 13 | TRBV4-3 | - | TGCGCCAGCAGCCAAGACATAGGGTATGGCTACACCTTC | CASSQDIGYGYTF
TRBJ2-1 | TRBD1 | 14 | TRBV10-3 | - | TGTGCCATCAGTGAGCCCGGACAGGAAAAAGCGCAGGTCTTC | CAISEPGQEKAQVF
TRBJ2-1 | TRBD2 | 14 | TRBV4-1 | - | TGCGCCAGCAGTCCTAGCGGGGTGGGGAATGAGCAGTTCTTC | CASSPSGVGNEQFF
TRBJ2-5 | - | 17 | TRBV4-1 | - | TGCGCCAGCAGCCAAGTCGCGGCTAGCTTAGAAGGGGAGACCCAGTACTTC | CASSQVAASLEGETQYF
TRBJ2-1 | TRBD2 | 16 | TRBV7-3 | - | TGTGCCAGCAGCGCCCTGGGAGTAGCGGGAGCCCATGAGCAGTTCTTC | CASSALGVAGAHEQFF
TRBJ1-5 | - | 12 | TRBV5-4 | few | TGTGCCAGCAGCTTGGCCCAGGGGCCTCAGCATTTT | CASSLAQGPQHF
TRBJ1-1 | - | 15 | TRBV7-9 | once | TGTGCCAGCAGCTCCCCCTACTCGCCCAGGGCCGGAGCTTTCTTT | CASSSPYSPRAGAFF
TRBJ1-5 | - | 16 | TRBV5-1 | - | TGCGCCAGCAGCTTGGCCCCTGGGGAGGGACTGCAGCCCCAGCATTTT | CASSLAPGEGLQPQHF
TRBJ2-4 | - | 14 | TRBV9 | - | TGTGCCAGCAGCGTAGGGGGGTCTCCCAACATTCAGTACTTC | CASSVGGSPNIQYF
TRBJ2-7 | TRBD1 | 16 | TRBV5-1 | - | TGCGCCAGCAGCCGCTTAGGGACAGAGAGCTTCGGGGAGCAGTACTTC | CASSRLGTESFGEQYF
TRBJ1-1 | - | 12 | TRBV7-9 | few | TGTGCCAGCAGACTCGACTTATCTGAAGCTTTCTTT | CASRLDLSEAFF
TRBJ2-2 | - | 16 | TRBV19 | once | TGTGCCAGTAGTATTCGGGGGCACCAGAGGATCGGGGAGCTGTTTTTT | CASSIRGHQRIGELFF
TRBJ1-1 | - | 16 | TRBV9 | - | TGTGCCAGCAGCGTGTGGGCAGGGGATCTGAACACTGAAGCTTTCTTT | CASSVWAGDLNTEAFF
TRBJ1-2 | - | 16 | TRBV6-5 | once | TGTGCCAGCAGTTACTCGATAGAACCCCACCAGGAGGGCTACACCTTC | CASSYSIEPHQEGYTF
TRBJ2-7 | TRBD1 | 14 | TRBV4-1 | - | TGCGCCAGCAGCCAAGTTGGACAGGGGTACGAGCAGTACTTC | CASSQVGQGYEQYF
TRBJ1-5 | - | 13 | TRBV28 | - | TGTGCCAGCAGTTTCGGACCCCCCCAGCCCCAGCATTTT | CASSFGPPQPQHF
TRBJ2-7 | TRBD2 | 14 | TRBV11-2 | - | TGTGCCAGCAGTACTAGCGGGAAACGCTACGAGCAGTACTTC | CASSTSGKRYEQYF
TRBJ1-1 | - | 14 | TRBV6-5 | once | TGTGCCAGCAGTACCGTACAGGGTGCCACTGAAGCTTTCTTT | CASSTVQGATEAFF
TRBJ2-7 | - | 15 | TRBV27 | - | TGTGCCAGCAGTTTGAGGGCAGGCCCAACCTACGAGCAGTACTTC | CASSLRAGPTYEQYF
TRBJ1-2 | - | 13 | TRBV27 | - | TGTGCCAGCAGTTTCACGGCAGGAGATGGCTACACCTTC | CASSFTAGDGYTF
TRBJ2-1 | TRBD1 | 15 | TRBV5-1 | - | TGCGCCAGCAGCTCCAAAAGACAGGGTGGCAATGAGCAGTTCTTC | CASSSKRQGGNEQFF
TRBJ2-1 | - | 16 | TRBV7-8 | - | TGTGCCAGCAGCTCTGCCGGGGGCGGGAGTTACAATGAGCAGTTCTTC | CASSSAGGGSYNEQFF
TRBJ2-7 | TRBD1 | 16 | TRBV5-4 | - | TGTGCCAGCAGTCCGGGTGCGACAGGGGGAATCAACGAGCAGTACTTC | CASSPGATGGINEQYF
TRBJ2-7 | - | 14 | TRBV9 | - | TGTGCCAGCAGCGCTTGGGACACTACCTACGAGCAGTACTTC | CASSAWDTTYEQYF
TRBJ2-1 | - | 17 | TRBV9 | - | TGTGCCAGCAGCGTAGTTTCGGGACGAGGGGACTACAATGAGCAGTTCTTC | CASSVVSGRGDYNEQFF
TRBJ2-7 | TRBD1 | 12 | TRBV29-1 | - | TGCAGCTACAGGGGGACCACCTACGAGCAGTACTTC | CSYRGTTYEQYF